The sample holds a few counts of the clone carrying this T cell receptor beta chain. Its antigen is as yet unknown. This entry belongs to a study of cytomegalovirus exposure and HLA in healthy donors. Study-wide findings and caveats: The analysis excluded some indistinguishable V segments, including TRBV6-2 and TRBV6-3. Sequencing probably produced one cluster of sequence variants that were highly shared. The study put 150 or so TCR beta chains on its list as cytomegalovirus-associated.

Germline V lookup: CDR1 PRHDT, CDR2 FYEKMQ (reference sequence). Trimming cost V 5 bases and J 2 bases; bases outside gene matches: 6. The CDR3 is 16 residues long. Primers for the PCR totalled 60 Vbeta and 13 Jbeta. Some clones are missing from TCRdb's copy, which holds only in-frame ones; the method was immunoSEQ multiplex PCR. The sample yields about 220,000 clones, 75% to 90% seen once. This TCR was recovered from a boy between 2 and 10 years old in good health and CMV-seronegative. This chain links TRBV13 with TRBJ2-6, with 7 nucleotides matching TRBD1. Sequencing was performed on PBMCs. CDR3 coding DNA: TGTGCCAGCAGCCCCCGAGGGACAGCTGGGGCCAACGTCCTGACTTTC. Residues: CASSPRGTAGANVLTF. Together with reference TRBV13 and TRBJ2-6, the CDR3 gives the full variable domain: AAGVIQSPRHLIKEKRETATLKCYPIPRHDTVYWYQQGPGQDPQFLISFYEKMQSDKGSIPDRFSAQQFSDYHSELNMSSLELGDSALYFCASSPRGTAGANVLTFGAGSRLTVL.